This TCR beta chain was identified in a study of graft-versus-host responses after intestinal transplantation (dated by TCRdb to about 2021). With respect to the entire study: Multivisceral, liver-intestinal, or isolated intestinal transplants were received by the recipients. Alloreactive clones were identified by sequencing pre-transplant mixed lymphocyte reaction products and comparing them with unstimulated pre-transplant donor and recipient T cells. Donor T cell macrochimerism was defined as a peak of at least 4% donor T cells among recipient peripheral blood mononuclear cells. Samples from a few later patients were sequenced in-house on an Illumina MiSeq with MiXCR processing rather than by the commercial service. Graft-versus-host and host-versus-graft alloreactive T cell clones were tracked in the graft, circulation and bone marrow after intestinal transplantation using bulk TCR-beta CDR3 sequencing. All recipients received anti-thymocyte globulin induction followed by maintenance tacrolimus and steroids for around three years. The cohort enrolled about two dozen intestinal transplant recipients including one retransplant, and a few patients lacking pretransplant specimens were excluded. Broad study findings and their caveats: In the allografts of patients with donor T cell macrochimerism, GvH to HvG T cell clonal ratios were high. GvH clones turned up in recipient bone marrow, with some appearing earlier in ileal mucosa or blood, a pattern consistent with an intestinal mucosal origin. Peak levels of circulating GvH clones were associated with declines in HvG clones early after transplant. The conclusions were limited by the relatively low number and heterogeneity of the intestinal transplant patients.

Blood samples were collected up to 4 times in the first month after transplant and then at least monthly when available. The germline V gene provides CDR1 MDHEN and CDR2 SYDVKM. The CDR3 holds 17 amino acids from the cysteine to the phenylalanine. Only CDR3 DNA remains: 51 bases, in frame from the first base. From V the trimming removes 6 bases and from J it removes 0 bases, while the gene matches leave 11 bases of the junction unaccounted for. The library was generated by the immunoSEQ multiplex PCR assay. Adaptive Biotechnologies carried out high-throughput TCR-beta CDR3 sequencing of genomic DNA for most patients. The authors' pipeline ran thus. TCR sequencing data for around 20 patients were retrieved from Adaptive's ImmunoSEQ software; a few other patients were processed with MiXCR and VDJtools. CDR3 nucleotide sequences shared between donor and recipient were removed because their origin could not be assigned. To be classed as alloreactive, a clone needed at least 2-fold expansion over unstimulated cells and a minimum CFSE-low frequency of 0.002% (template counts) or 0.001% (read counts). Mappable clones were those detected in sequenced pre-transplant spleen, lymph node, or MLR CFSE-low populations of the donor or recipient. The cumulative frequency of alloreactive clones was calculated as a percentage of all sequences, weighted by copy number. TCRdb carries this immuneACCESS record with in-frame sequences only. Its versions omit some clonotypes, under half of them owing to an unresolved V gene in the studies checked, with the rest unexplained. The V and J calls and clone size are taken from that table; D and trimming were inferred from the DNA. The sample profile shows around 92,000 clones; roughly 83% of them were found once. The top ten clones comprise around 1.4% of the sample.

In regard to this clone: Its antigen has not been determined. Per-nucleotide qualities are absent, and no much larger clonotype sits a single base away.

The source material was PBMCs, sampled 255 days after intestinal transplant. The chain employs TRBV28 and TRBJ2-4, with TRBD1 identical over 7 junction bases. The TCR originated in a human patient who received an intestinal transplant, so some T cells may come from the graft donor. This receptor carries the CDR3 CASSPQTGILAKNIQYF. The DNA reads as follows: TGTGCCAGCAGCCCACAGACAGGGATCCTAGCCAAAAACATTCAGTACTTC.